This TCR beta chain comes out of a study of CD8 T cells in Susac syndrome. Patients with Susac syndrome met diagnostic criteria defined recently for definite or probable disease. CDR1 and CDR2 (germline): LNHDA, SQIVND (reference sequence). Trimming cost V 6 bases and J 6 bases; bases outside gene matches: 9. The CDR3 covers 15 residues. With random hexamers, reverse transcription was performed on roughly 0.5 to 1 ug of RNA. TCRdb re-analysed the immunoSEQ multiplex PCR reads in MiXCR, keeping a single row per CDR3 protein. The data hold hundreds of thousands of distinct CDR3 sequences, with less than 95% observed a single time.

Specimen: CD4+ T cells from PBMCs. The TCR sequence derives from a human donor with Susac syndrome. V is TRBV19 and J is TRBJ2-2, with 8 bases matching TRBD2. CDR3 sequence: CASRYSGGQAGELFF. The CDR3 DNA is TGTGCCAGTAGGTACAGCGGGGGCCAAGCCGGGGAGCTGTTTTTT.